The 7 T cell receptor beta chains below all came from one sample that was sequenced in a study of OX40 agonist ivuxolimab in advanced cancers. Assay: immunoSEQ multiplex PCR; the TCRdb copy retains only in-frame clones and omits some. This sample has 65,000 to 80,000 clones, with over 80% found just once. The sequenced sample was CD4+ or CD8+ T cells sorted from blood, obtained in a trial of the OX40 agonist ivuxolimab. The receptors come from an adult with an advanced solid tumor such as melanoma, head and neck, liver or kidney cancer.

The chain is built from TRBV9 and TRBJ1-1; D gene ambiguous. The V and J ends lost 2 bases and 1 base respectively, with 9 bases between them. Germline V gene data show CDR1 as SGDLS and CDR2 as YYNGEE. The CDR3 length is 14 residues. CDR3 protein: CASSVEYTNTEAFF. In DNA form, the CDR3 reads TGTGCCAGCAGCGTGGAGTACACGAACACTGAAGCTTTCTTT.

In its sample, this clone was seen a few times. The chain links TRBV6-4 to TRBJ2-3, with TRBD2 matching over 8 bases. CDR1 and CDR2 from the germline V gene are MRHNA and SNTAGT. The length of the CDR3 is 14 residues. Trimming removed 4 bases from V and 5 bases from J; junction bases left unmatched: 5. This CDR3 reads CASSASGYGDTQYF. CDR3 sequence (DNA): TGTGCCAGCAGTGCTAGCGGGTACGGAGATACGCAGTATTTT.

V usage is TRBV5-6 and J usage is TRBJ2-5; 8 bases line up with TRBD2. The CDR3 length is 17 residues. V gave up 2 bases and J gave up 1 base; unmatched junction bases: 10. In germline, CDR1 is SGHDT, CDR2 YYEEEE. The CDR3 reads CASSFRPSGRTQETQYF. The CDR3 DNA is TGTGCCAGCAGCTTCAGACCTAGCGGGCGGACCCAAGAGACCCAGTACTTC.

The chain is built from TRBV6-4 and TRBJ2-1; 8 bases agree with TRBD2. The CDR3 is made up of 15 amino acids. With V trimmed by 2 bases and J by 3 bases, 3 bases remained unmatched. CDR1 is MRHNA and CDR2 is SNTAGT in the germline V gene. Here the CDR3 DNA reads TGTGCCAGCAGTGACGAGGCGGGAGGCTACAATGAGCAGTTCTTC. Translating gives CASSDEAGGYNEQFF.

The rearrangement joins TRBV9 to TRBJ2-1, with TRBD2 identical over 10 bases. Germline lookup yields CDR1 SGDLS and CDR2 YYNGEE. The V gene end was trimmed by 0 bases and the J gene end by 9 bases; junction bases not matched to a gene: 9. CDR3 length: 16 residues. CDR3 protein: CASSVGSAGGGAEQFF. The CDR3 nucleotides are TGTGCCAGCAGCGTAGGATCAGCGGGAGGGGGTGCTGAGCAGTTCTTC.

The chain uses TRBV6-6 and TRBJ1-5, with D tentatively TRBD1 (5 bases). This CDR3 has 12 residues. Trimming shortened V by 7 bases and J by 9 bases, and 13 bases separated the two germline ends. The V gene's germline CDR1 is MNHNY and CDR2 SVGAGI (reference sequence). CDR3 residues: CASTLGGRPQHF. The CDR3 nucleotides are TGTGCCAGCACTCTTGGGGGACGGCCCCAGCATTTT.

This clone was detected a few times. The chain recombines TRBV9 with TRBJ2-7; the D gene is possibly TRBD1 (5 bases). Trimming stripped 2 bases from V and 2 bases from J, with 14 bases between. CDR1 is SGDLS and CDR2 is YYNGEE in the germline V gene. The CDR3 is 15 residues long. In DNA form, the CDR3 reads TGTGCCAGCAGCGTGTCTCACGAACAGGCCTACGAGCAGTACTTC. The encoded protein is CASSVSHEQAYEQYF.